The following is a TCR beta chain sequence with its context. Relative to the germline gene, one junction end is altered; a read error may explain this. The PCR had 60 Vbeta and 13 Jbeta primers. Generated by immunoSEQ multiplex PCR, the TCRdb table keeps only in-frame clones and is missing some. Of 100,000 to 150,000 clones in the sample, over 60% were seen once. This record belongs to a study of cytomegalovirus exposure and HLA in healthy donors. CDR1 and CDR2 from the germline V gene are MDHEN and SYDVKM. The CDR3 totals 10 residues. Sequencing was done on a sample of PBMCs. The chain joins TRBV28 to TRBJ1-2; unclear D gene. The TCR was taken from a man aged 50 to 60 in good health and CMV-seronegative. The CDR3 DNA is TGTGCCAGCAGTTTAAACAGAAAAATTTTC. The encoded protein is CASSLNRKIF.